Below are 6 T cell receptor beta chains sequenced from a single sample in a study of CD8+CD57+ T cells in acquired aplastic anemia. TCR beta VDJ and CDR3 were profiled, and genomic DNA was the template. TCRdb reprocessed the reads via MiXCR and lists one record per CDR3 protein. The sample shows about 220,000 distinct CDR3 sequences, 34% of them seen only once. Sequencing was carried out using sorted CD4+, CD8+, or CD8+CD57+ T cells (not recorded which) from PBMCs. The receptors shown here come from a human donor in good health, serving as a control.

Written as DNA, the CDR3 is TGTGCCAGCAGCCTGGACGTAGACGGATTCTCTGGAAACACCATATATTTT. Its translation: CASSLDVDGFSGNTIYF. The chain recombines TRBV5-4 with TRBJ1-3; no reliable D call. CDR1 and CDR2 from the germline V gene are SGHNT and YYREEE (reference sequence). There are 17 residues in the CDR3. V lost 4 bases, J lost 0 bases, and 17 bases lay in between.

This clonotype was counted ten times or more. The chain links TRBV19 to TRBJ2-7, with D possibly TRBD2 on 6 matching bases. CDR1 and CDR2 (germline): LNHDA, SQIVND (reference sequence). The CDR3 loop spans 14 amino acids. V was shortened by 3 bases and J by 1 base, with 10 bases between the two germline ends. This chain's CDR3 is CASSIGGDSYEQYF. The CDR3 region has the DNA TGTGCCAGTAGTATCGGCGGGGATTCCTACGAGCAGTACTTC.

Only a few counts were recorded for this clonotype. J is TRBJ2-7 and V is TRBV5-1; D is uncertain. V gave up 4 bases and J gave up 2 bases, with 22 bases separating them. The CDR3 extends over 17 amino acids. CDR1 and CDR2 from the germline V gene are SGHRS and YFSETQ. In DNA, the CDR3 is TGCGCCAGCAGCCTGGATTTTGGTCCTGTACAAACCTACGAGCAGTACTTC. Translation: CASSLDFGPVQTYEQYF.

This clonotype was detected many times. This sequence joins TRBV19 and TRBJ2-7; 10 bases agree with TRBD2. This CDR3 is 18 amino acids long. Germline assignment: CDR1 LNHDA and CDR2 SQIVND (reference sequence). Trimming took 0 bases from V and 3 from J; bases not matched to a gene: 11. The CDR3 DNA sequence: TGTGCCAGTAGTATAGACGGACTAGCGGCGAGCCTGGGCTACGAGCAGTACTTC. It yields the protein CASSIDGLAASLGYEQYF.

This clonotype was counted at least ten times. This rearrangement joins TRBV20-1 to TRBJ1-4; unclear D gene. From germline, CDR1 is DFQATT and CDR2 SNEGSKA (reference sequence). Trimming left V 0 bases short and J 6 bases short, with 14 bases between. The CDR3 sequence is 15 residues long. The chain's CDR3 is CSARDRDKGDEKLFF. CDR3 DNA sequence: TGCAGTGCTAGAGACAGAGACAAGGGAGATGAAAAACTGTTTTTT.

Turning to this clonotype: A much larger clone lies one base from this, so it may be a read error. The chain couples TRBV19 to TRBJ2-5; TRBD2 matches 12 bases. The germline CDR1 and CDR2 sequences are LNHDA and SQIVND (reference sequence). The J segment lost 5 bases and the V segment lost 8 bases, leaving 9 bases of the junction unmatched. The CDR3 spans 15 residues. CDR3 protein: CASGPSGGAGETQYF. Written as DNA, the CDR3 is TGTGCCAGTGGTCCTAGCGGGGGGGCCGGGGAGACCCAGTACTTC.